The clone carrying this T cell receptor beta chain was picked up one time. This sample was included in a study of blood T cell repertoires in COVID-19. Study-wide context: T cells, B-cell-depleted T cells, or PBMCs supplied cDNA or gDNA.

Trimming stripped 3 bases from V and 4 bases from J, with 9 bases between. This CDR3 is 14 amino acids long. Germline CDR1 reads LNHDA; CDR2 reads SQIVND (reference sequence). Assay used: immunoSEQ multiplex PCR; TCRdb lists only in-frame clones, some missing. The sample includes 90,000 to 120,000 clones, approximately 88% of them seen just once. This chain links TRBV19 with TRBJ1-4; D ambiguous. The clonotype was recovered from a man in his forties or fifties with active or convalescent COVID-19. Sequenced input: peripheral blood. In DNA, the CDR3 is TGTGCCAGTAGTATCCCAGACTATAATGAAAAACTGTTTTTT. This codes for CASSIPDYNEKLFF. The complete variable domain, with remaining parts taken from reference TRBV19 and TRBJ1-4, reads DGGITQSPKYLFRKEGQNVTLSCEQNLNHDAMYWYRQDPGQGLRLIYYSQIVNDFQKGDIAEGYSVSREKKESFPLTVTSAQKNPTAFYLCASSIPDYNEKLFFGSGTQLSVL.